This T cell receptor beta chain originates from a study of blood T cell repertoires in COVID-19. Study summary: The United States, Italy and Spain supplied acute and convalescent COVID-19 samples. PBMCs, B-cell-depleted T cells, or T cells provided the cDNA or gDNA that made up the material.

CDR3 length equals 15 residues. The germline CDR1 and CDR2 sequences are MNHEY and SVGAGI. Trimming shortened V by 0 bases and J by 2 bases, and 11 bases separated the two germline ends. Under the authors' procedure: Amplification with reference gene primers provided the estimates of nucleated cell counts. Generated by immunoSEQ multiplex PCR, the TCRdb table keeps only in-frame clones and is missing some. V and J calls and clone size are as listed in that table; D and trimming were resolved from the DNA. The repertoire holds over 200,000 clones, with around 82% as singletons. This receptor was obtained from a man older than 75 with acute or convalescent COVID-19. Material for sequencing was peripheral blood. The chain combines TRBV6-5 with TRBJ2-7; TRBD2 might be the D (5 bases). The CDR3 is CASSYSSPGTYEQYF. CDR3 sequence (DNA): TGTGCCAGCAGTTACTCGAGCCCGGGAACCTACGAGCAGTACTTC.